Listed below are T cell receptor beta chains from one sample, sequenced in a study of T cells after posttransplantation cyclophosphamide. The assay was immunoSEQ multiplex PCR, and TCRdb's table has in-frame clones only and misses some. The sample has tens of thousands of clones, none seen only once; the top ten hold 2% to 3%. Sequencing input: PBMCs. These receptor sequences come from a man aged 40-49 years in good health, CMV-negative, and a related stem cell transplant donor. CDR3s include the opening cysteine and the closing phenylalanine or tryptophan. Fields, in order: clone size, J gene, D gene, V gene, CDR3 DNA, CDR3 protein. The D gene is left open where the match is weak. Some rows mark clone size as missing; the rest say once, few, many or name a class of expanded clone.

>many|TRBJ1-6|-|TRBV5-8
TGTGCCAGCAGCTTGAAGAGGCAGGGGAATTCACCCCTCCACTTT
CASSLKRQGNSPLHF
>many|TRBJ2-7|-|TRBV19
TGTGCCAGTAGCGGGGGTAGATACGAGCAGTACTTC
CASSGGRYEQYF
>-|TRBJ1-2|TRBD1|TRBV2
TGTGCCAGCACCCCGGGACAGGGGGCTTTCTATGGCTACACCTTC
CASTPGQGAFYGYTF
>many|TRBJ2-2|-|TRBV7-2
TGTGCCAGCAGCCACTACGGAGGGGCGGGCGGGGAGCTGTTTTTT
CASSHYGGAGGELFF
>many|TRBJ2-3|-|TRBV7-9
TGTGCCAGCAGCCCCCTTCGGGTCCCAGATACGCAGTATTTT
CASSPLRVPDTQYF
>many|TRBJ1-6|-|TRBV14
TGTGCCAGCAGCCCCCCCGGGACATCTCGTTCACCCCTCCACTTT
CASSPPGTSRSPLHF
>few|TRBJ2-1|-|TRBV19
TGTGCCAGTAGTATATTTTCGAGCTCCTACAATGAGCAGTTCTTC
CASSIFSSSYNEQFF
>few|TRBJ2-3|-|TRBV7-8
TGTGCCAGCAGCTTAGATAGCGCCACAGATACGCAGTATTTT
CASSLDSATDTQYF
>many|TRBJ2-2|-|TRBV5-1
TGCGCCAGCAGTATTGTTGCGCAGGGGAACAGCGGGGAGCTGTTTTTT
CASSIVAQGNSGELFF
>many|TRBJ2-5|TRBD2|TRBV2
TGTGCCAGCAGTCGGGGGACTAGCGACCAAGAGACCCAGTACTTC
CASSRGTSDQETQYF
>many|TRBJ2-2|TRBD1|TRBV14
TGTGCCAGCAGAGGGACAGGGGGCCCCGGGGAGCTGTTTTTT
CASRGTGGPGELFF
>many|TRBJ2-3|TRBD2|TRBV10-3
TGTGCCATCAGTTCCGGACTAGCGGGTTTCACAGATACGCAGTATTTT
CAISSGLAGFTDTQYF
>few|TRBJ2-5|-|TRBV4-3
TGCGCCAGCAGCCAAGATAGCGTCTCCCCAATTGTGACCCAGTACTTC
CASSQDSVSPIVTQYF
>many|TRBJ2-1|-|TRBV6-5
TGTGCCAGCAGTTACTCCACTCACAGGGACAATGAGCAGTTCTTC
CASSYSTHRDNEQFF
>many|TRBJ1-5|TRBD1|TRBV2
TGTGCCAGCAGGGAGACGGGACAGGGGATCGAGGGCAATCAGCCCCAGCATTTT
CASRETGQGIEGNQPQHF
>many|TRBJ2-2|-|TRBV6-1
TGTGCCAGCAGGAGAAACACCGGGGAGCTGTTTTTT
CASRRNTGELFF
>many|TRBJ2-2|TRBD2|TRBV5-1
TGCGCCAGCAGCCTACGAACAGGCGGACTAGCGGGAGAGGCCGGGGAGCTGTTTTTT
CASSLRTGGLAGEAGELFF
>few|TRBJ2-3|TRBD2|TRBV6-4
TGTGCCAGCAGTGAGCGGGGGGGCACAGATACGCAGTATTTT
CASSERGGTDTQYF
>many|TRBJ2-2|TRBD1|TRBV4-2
TGTGCCAGCAGTAGAACGGGACAGGGGGTTACCGGGGAGCTGTTTTTT
CASSRTGQGVTGELFF
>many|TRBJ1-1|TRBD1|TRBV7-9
TGTGCCAGCAGCTTAGCGTTCCAGGGGGCGGGGAACACTGAAGCTTTCTTT
CASSLAFQGAGNTEAFF
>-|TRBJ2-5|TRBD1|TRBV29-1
TGCAGCGTTGTGCCGACAGGGGGGTCCCAAGAGACCCAGTACTTC
CSVVPTGGSQETQYF
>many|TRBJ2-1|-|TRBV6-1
TGTGCCAGCAACTCGGCCCTAGTGTTGGGGCAGTTCTTC
CASNSALVLGQFF
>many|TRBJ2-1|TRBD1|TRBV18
TGTGCCAGCTCAGTTCAGGGGGTAGAATCCAATGAGCAGTTCTTC
CASSVQGVESNEQFF
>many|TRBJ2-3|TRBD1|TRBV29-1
TGCAGCGTTGTTACAGGGGGCACAGATACGCAGTATTTT
CSVVTGGTDTQYF
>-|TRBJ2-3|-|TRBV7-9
TGTGCCAGCAGCTTAGCGACACAGTTCACAGATACGCAGTATTTT
CASSLATQFTDTQYF
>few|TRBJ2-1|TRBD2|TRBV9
TGTGCCAGCAGCGTAGCGGCTAGCGGGGTCGATGAGCAGTTCTTC
CASSVAASGVDEQFF
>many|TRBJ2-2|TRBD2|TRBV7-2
TGTGCCAGCAGCCCGCCTAGCGGGTGGGGAACCGGGGAGCTGTTTTTT
CASSPPSGWGTGELFF
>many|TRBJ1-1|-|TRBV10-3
TGTGCCATTGGAGGGGGGGGAAACACTGAAGCTTTCTTT
CAIGGGGNTEAFF
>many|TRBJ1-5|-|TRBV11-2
TGTGCCAGCAGCTTAGCGGGGGGCAATCAGCCCCAGCATTTT
CASSLAGGNQPQHF
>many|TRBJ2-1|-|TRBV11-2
TGTGCCAGCAGCTCGCTAGCAAATGAGCAGTTCTTC
CASSSLANEQFF
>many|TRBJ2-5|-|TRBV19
TGTGCCAGTAGTATTCGGTTCCAAGAGACCCAGTACTTC
CASSIRFQETQYF
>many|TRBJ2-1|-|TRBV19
TGTGCCAGTAGAGTATTCAGTTCCTACAATGAGCAGTTCTTC
CASRVFSSYNEQFF
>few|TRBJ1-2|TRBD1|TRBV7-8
TGTGCCAGCAGCTCCACGGGACAGGGGGCGACCTATGGCTACACCTTC
CASSSTGQGATYGYTF
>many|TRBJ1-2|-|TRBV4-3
TGCGCCAGCAGCCAAGATTTAGAACAGGGTTATGGCTACACCTTC
CASSQDLEQGYGYTF
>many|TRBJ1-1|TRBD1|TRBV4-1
TGCGCCAGCAGCGGACAGGGCACTGAAGCTTTCTTT
CASSGQGTEAFF
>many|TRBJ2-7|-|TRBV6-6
TGTGCCAGCAGCCCCCAGTCCTACGAGCAGTACTTC
CASSPQSYEQYF
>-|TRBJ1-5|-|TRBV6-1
TGTGCCAGCAAACCCTATTTGATTAGCAATCAGCCCCAGCATTTT
CASKPYLISNQPQHF
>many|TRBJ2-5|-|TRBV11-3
TGTGCCAGCAGCTTAAATTCGTTGGCTTACCAAGAGACCCAGTACTTC
CASSLNSLAYQETQYF
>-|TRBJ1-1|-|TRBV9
TGTGCCAGCAGCGGCGGGAAAGGGGACACTGAAGCTTTCTTT
CASSGGKGDTEAFF
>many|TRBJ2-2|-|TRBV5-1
TGCGCCAGCAGCTTGGGACAGGCAAGGACCGGGGAGCTGTTTTTT
CASSLGQARTGELFF
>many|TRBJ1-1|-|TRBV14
TGTGCCAGCAGCCCTGGGGGGGCCTTGAACACTGAAGCTTTCTTT
CASSPGGALNTEAFF